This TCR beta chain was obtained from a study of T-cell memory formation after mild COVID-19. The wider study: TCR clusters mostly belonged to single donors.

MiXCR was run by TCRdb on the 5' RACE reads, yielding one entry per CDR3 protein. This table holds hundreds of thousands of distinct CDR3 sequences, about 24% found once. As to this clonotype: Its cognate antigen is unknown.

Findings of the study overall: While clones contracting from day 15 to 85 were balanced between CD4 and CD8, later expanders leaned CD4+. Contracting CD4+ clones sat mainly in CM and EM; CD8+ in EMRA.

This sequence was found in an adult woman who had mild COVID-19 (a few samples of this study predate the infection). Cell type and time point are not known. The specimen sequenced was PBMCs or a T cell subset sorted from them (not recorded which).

CDR3 protein: CASSEAVQHTDTQYF. CDR3 DNA sequence: TGTGCCAGCAGTGAAGCAGTGCAGCACACAGATACGCAGTATTTT. This chain connects TRBV6-1 to TRBJ2-3; no reliable D call. V gave up 0 bases and J gave up 2 bases, with 9 bases separating them. The length of the CDR3 is 15 residues. From germline, CDR1 is MNHNS and CDR2 SASEGT.